These 3 T cell receptor beta chains were all obtained from the same sample, sequenced in a study of T-cell reconstitution after alpha-beta-depleted transplantation in children. Preparation of the TCRbeta library was carried out with unique molecular identifiers. MiXCR, applied by TCRdb to the PCR reads, yields one record per CDR3 protein. Here the sample spans some 140,000 distinct CDR3 sequences, around a tenth being singletons. Sequences were derived from PBMCs, mostly from graft donor cells, sampled 180 days after TCRalphabeta/CD19-depleted stem cell transplant. The receptors here all came from a girl under three years old who had a stem cell transplant for combined immunodeficiency, so the T cells may come from the graft donor.

The V call is TRBV30, the J call TRBJ2-1; the D gene is possibly TRBD2 (6 bases). Germline CDR1 reads GTSNPN; CDR2 reads SVGIG (reference sequence). Trimming cost V 0 bases and J 6 bases, with 9 bases left between them. The CDR3 consists of 13 residues. CDR3 DNA: TGTGCCTGGAGTGTGCTAGCGTTCAATGAGCAGTTCTTC. This encodes CAWSVLAFNEQFF.

This chain connects TRBV5-5 to TRBJ2-5; D not certain. The V end lost 1 base, the J end lost 1 base, and 14 bases lay between the germline ends. CDR1 SGHKS and CDR2 YYEKEE come from the germline V gene (reference sequence). The CDR3 is 16 residues long. CDR3 sequence (DNA): TGTGCCAGCAGCTTGAATTTCGGTGCAGCCCAAGAGACCCAGTACTTC. Its translation is CASSLNFGAAQETQYF.

J is TRBJ2-1 and V is TRBV6-1; either TRBD1 or TRBD2 may fit D (5 bases each). CDR1 is MNHNS and CDR2 is SASEGT in the germline V gene. Trimming cost V 4 bases and J 4 bases, with 17 bases left between them. The CDR3 is 16 residues long. CDR3 region: CASSVGRDHKYNEQFF. CDR3 coding DNA: TGTGCCAGCAGTGTAGGTCGGGACCATAAATACAATGAGCAGTTCTTC.